One T cell receptor beta chain is described in this entry. Its matching antigen is unknown. The sample is drawn from a study of PD-1 blockade in classical Hodgkin lymphoma. This CDR3 comprises 13 residues. Germline V gene lookup returns CDR1 SGHAT and CDR2 FQNNGV. With 1 base removed from V and 6 bases from J, the gap between germline ends came to 10 bases. All the patients suffered relapse after autologous stem cell transplantation, and brentuximab vedotin exposure differed. The CD4+ T cells used were purified from thawed PBMCs through magnetic negative selection. Study observations and caveats: For complete responders, baseline diversity was comparable to that of newly diagnosed patients. By cycle point C4D1, TCR diversity had risen significantly in CD4+ cells (but not CD8+ cells). TCR diversity at baseline was reported to be reduced in newly diagnosed patients relative to healthy donors.

Produced via immunoSEQ multiplex PCR; TCRdb's table is partial and in-frame only. The sample holds 6,000 to 7,000 clones, about 77% seen once. Sample: CD4+ T cells from blood, taken at baseline. V usage is TRBV11-2 and J usage is TRBJ2-7; D is undetermined. The TCR comes from a human donor with classical Hodgkin lymphoma. The CDR3 reads CASSLGASGEQYF. For the CDR3, the DNA is TGTGCCAGCAGCTTAGGGGCTTCGGGCGAGCAGTACTTC.